These 25 T cell receptor beta chains share one sample of origin, sequenced in a study of vaccination and CD4 T cells after COVID-19 (dated by TCRdb to about 2022). No antigen has been identified for these receptors. Library method: PCR. The sequencer listed for this sample is Illumina iSeq 100. DNA from cultured CD4+ T cells was subjected to TCR sequencing with the Oncomine TCR Beta short-read assay at the Johns Hopkins FTIC core. The public reads were reanalyzed by TCRdb: fastp trimming at Q25, MiXCR alignment, in-frame beta chains only. Rows are unified per CDR3 protein, each entry keeping the most common DNA and genes. Present in this sample are about 21,000 distinct CDR3 sequences, 48% of which were seen just once. Approximately 5% of the sample goes to the ten largest clones. Reading the label with the study, this specimen's treatment or condition is: approximately nine-day PBMC culture with coronavirus spike peptide pools or control peptides (ViraFEST assay).

Sequencing was carried out using CD4+ T cells from blood, cultured in vitro. The receptors derive from a human donor who had recovered from COVID-19.

V gene TRBV6-5 combines with J gene TRBJ2-1, with 7 positions matching TRBD2. This CDR3 region has 14 residues. In germline, CDR1 is MNHEY, CDR2 SVGAGI. The V segment lost 2 bases and the J segment 5 bases; nucleotides outside the gene matches: 3. The CDR3 region has the DNA TGTGCCAGCAGTTACAGGGCGGGGGACAATGAGCAGTTCTTC. Translating gives CASSYRAGDNEQFF.

This chain links TRBV7-2 with TRBJ2-1, with 7 bases matching TRBD2. The CDR3 has 13 residues. V dropped 5 bases and J dropped 3; count of bases not matched to a gene: 1. Germline V lookup: CDR1 SGHTA, CDR2 FQGNSA. The CDR3 DNA sequence: TGTGCCAGCAGCCGGGGGGACTACAATGAGCAGTTCTTC. It encodes CASSRGDYNEQFF.

This clonotype was picked up a small number of times. The chain is built from TRBV10-1 and TRBJ2-2; no clear D gene. The V gene's germline CDR1 is WNHNN and CDR2 SYGVQD (reference sequence). The CDR3 length is 13 residues. V lost 6 bases and J lost 6, with 11 bases in between. The chain's CDR3 is CASSPLVPGELFF. The CDR3 nucleotides are TGCGCCAGCAGCCCCCTGGTCCCCGGGGAGCTGTTTTTT.

This chain links TRBV20-1 with TRBJ2-1; the match to TRBD2 covers 10 bases. CDR3 length equals 14 residues. The V gene end was trimmed by 6 bases and the J gene end by 7 bases; junction bases not matched to a gene: 9. Germline V gene sequence: CDR1 DFQATT, CDR2 SNEGSKA (reference sequence). This CDR3 is CSAAGLAGENEQFF. In DNA form, the CDR3 reads TGCAGTGCCGCCGGGCTAGCGGGAGAGAATGAGCAGTTCTTC.

The chain is built from TRBV20-1 and TRBJ1-1; D not certain. V lost 0 bases and J lost 1, with 9 bases in between. The germline V gene has CDR1 DFQATT and CDR2 SNEGSKA (reference sequence). The CDR3 runs 14 residues. As DNA, the CDR3 is TGCAGTGCTAGAGATCTCGGCAAGAACACTGAAGCTTTCTTT. Translated: CSARDLGKNTEAFF.

The table lists this clonotype with a few counts. The chain uses TRBV6-1 and TRBJ1-5; D perhaps matches TRBD1 (5 bases). Germline assignment: CDR1 MNHNS and CDR2 SASEGT. The CDR3 runs 16 residues. With 3 bases removed from V and 6 bases from J, the gap between germline ends came to 18 bases. CDR3 sequence (DNA): TGTGCCAGCAGTGAGTATCGGGGGATCGGGAGTCAGCCCCAGCATTTT. Protein sequence: CASSEYRGIGSQPQHF.

A few counts support this clonotype. The rearrangement uses TRBV20-1 and TRBJ1-2; perhaps TRBD1 as D (5 bases). The germline V gene has CDR1 DFQATT and CDR2 SNEGSKA (reference sequence). The CDR3 has 14 amino acids. V lost 3 bases to trimming and J lost 3 bases, with 14 bases between them. As DNA, the CDR3 is TGCAGTGCTAGCTCAGGGCAGGGAGACTATGGCTACACCTTC. Protein product: CSASSGQGDYGYTF.

The V gene is TRBV4-1, the J gene TRBJ2-7; 10 nucleotides match TRBD2. The V gene's germline CDR1 is MGHRA and CDR2 YSYEKL. Trimming cost V 0 bases and J 6 bases; bases outside gene matches: 8. The CDR3 is made up of 16 amino acids. CDR3 loop: CASSQEGGLAGVEQYF. CDR3 sequence (DNA): TGCGCCAGCAGCCAAGAAGGTGGGCTAGCGGGAGTCGAGCAGTACTTC.

The chain couples TRBV25-1 to TRBJ2-7, with TRBD2 matching 7 bases. Germline V gives CDR1 MGHDK, CDR2 SYGVNS. The CDR3 runs to 15 residues. V lost 2 bases and J lost 1; bases outside the gene matches: 5. CDR3 amino acids: CASSERDGRSYEQYF. CDR3 DNA sequence: TGTGCCAGCAGTGAAAGGGACGGGAGGTCCTACGAGCAGTACTTC.

This clonotype was counted between two and nine times. The chain carries TRBV10-1 and TRBJ2-2, with 9 bases identical to TRBD2. The V gene's germline CDR1 is WNHNN and CDR2 SYGVQD (reference sequence). The CDR3 sequence is 20 residues long. V lost 1 base and J lost 7; bases outside the gene matches: 19. CDR3 in DNA: TGCGCCAGCAGTGAGTTGCCGATAACTAGCGGGTTTGCGAGGGGCGGGGAGCTGTTTTTT. Protein product: CASSELPITSGFARGGELFF.

This clonotype has only a few counts. The chain couples TRBV5-5 to TRBJ2-7; no clear D. The CDR3 extends over 14 amino acids. Per germline, CDR1 SGHKS and CDR2 YYEKEE (reference sequence). V gave up 1 base and J gave up 0 bases, with 8 bases separating them. Here the CDR3 DNA reads TGTGCCAGCAGCTTGTCGGTAAGCTCCTACGAGCAGTACTTC. Protein product: CASSLSVSSYEQYF.

The rearrangement uses TRBV24-1 and TRBJ1-2; D perhaps matches TRBD1 (5 bases). The CDR3 spans 16 residues. V gave up 4 bases and J gave up 6 bases, with 20 bases separating them. Germline CDR1 KGHDR, CDR2 SFDVKD. CDR3 DNA: TGTGCCACCAGTGACGGGAGGTTGGGCAGGGTAGATGGCTACACCTTC. Its translation: CATSDGRLGRVDGYTF.

The rearrangement joins TRBV10-3 to TRBJ2-7, with D unclear. Deletions cut 10 bases from V and 2 bases from J, with 15 bases between. Germline loops: CDR1 ENHRY, CDR2 SYGVKD. The CDR3 spans 13 residues. CDR3 DNA sequence: TGTGCCACATGGGCCTCGCGGACCTACGAGCAGTACTTC. Amino acid sequence: CATWASRTYEQYF.

The chain recombines TRBV6-2 or TRBV6-3 with TRBJ1-5; D might be TRBD1 (5 bases). This CDR3 has 16 amino acids. Germline CDR1 reads MNHEY; CDR2 reads SVGEGT. The V end was cut by 2 bases, the J end by 5 bases, with 16 bases between. The CDR3 reads CASSYPPTGADQPQHF. The CDR3 bases are TGTGCCAGCAGTTACCCGCCCACCGGGGCGGATCAGCCCCAGCATTTT.

The sample holds a few counts of this clonotype. The chain uses TRBV27 and TRBJ2-5; no definite D call. CDR3 length: 13 residues. V lost 3 bases to trimming and J lost 3 bases, with 8 bases between them. Germline V gene data show CDR1 as MNHEY and CDR2 as SMNVEV (reference sequence). The CDR3 spells CASSFSDEETQYF. DNA of the CDR3: TGTGCCAGCAGTTTTTCTGATGAAGAGACCCAGTACTTC.

The chain recombines TRBV5-4 with TRBJ2-1; D not resolved. Germline CDR1 reads SGHNT; CDR2 reads YYREEE (reference sequence). With 5 bases removed from V and 3 bases from J, the gap between germline ends came to 12 bases. This CDR3 has 14 amino acids. The CDR3, as DNA: TGTGCCAGCAGGGAGATGAAAGACTACAATGAGCAGTTCTTC. It codes for CASREMKDYNEQFF.

In this sample, this clonotype turned up a few times. V and J are TRBV27 and TRBJ1-1; a possible D gene is TRBD1 (6 bases). The CDR3 extends over 14 amino acids. The germline CDR1 and CDR2 sequences are MNHEY and SMNVEV (reference sequence). With 4 bases removed from V and 4 bases from J, the gap between germline ends came to 13 bases. The CDR3 nucleotides read TGTGCCAGCAGTTCAACCGACAGGACCACTGAAGCTTTCTTT. It is translated as CASSSTDRTTEAFF.

The sample holds a few counts of this clonotype. This rearrangement joins TRBV24-1 to TRBJ1-2, with a weak D call TRBD1 (5 bases). CDR1 KGHDR and CDR2 SFDVKD come from the germline V gene. The V gene lost 4 bases and the J gene lost 0 bases, with 11 bases spanning the gap. This CDR3 is 15 amino acids long. DNA for the CDR3: TGTGCCACCAGTGACTCGGGGCGAGCTAACTATGGCTACACCTTC. Translation gives CATSDSGRANYGYTF.

The chain couples TRBV7-3 to TRBJ1-6; D call uncertain. The CDR3 sequence is 15 residues long. The germline CDR1 and CDR2 sequences are SGHTA and FQGTGA. V was cut by 3 bases and J by 6 bases, with 12 bases left in between. The CDR3 protein is CASSLGSTINSPLHF. The DNA for the CDR3 is TGTGCCAGCAGCTTGGGGAGTACGATTAATTCACCCCTCCACTTT.

In this sample, this clonotype turned up a few times. The rearrangement joins TRBV20-1 to TRBJ2-1, with D unresolved. Germline V gives CDR1 DFQATT, CDR2 SNEGSKA (reference sequence). This CDR3 spans 12 amino acids. V was clipped by 0 bases and J by 14 bases, with 14 bases between them. As DNA, the CDR3 is TGCAGTGCTAGAGACGACGGGCAGAGGAAGTTCTTC. It is translated as CSARDDGQRKFF.

This sequence joins TRBV5-1 and TRBJ1-1, with D perhaps TRBD1 (5 bases). V lost 1 base and J lost 5, with 15 bases in between. This CDR3 comprises 15 residues. The germline CDR1 and CDR2 sequences are SGHRS and YFSETQ. CDR3 coding DNA: TGCGCCAGCAGCTTGTCGACGGGCAGGGCGACTGAAGCTTTCTTT. Translation gives CASSLSTGRATEAFF.

The V call is TRBV6-2 or TRBV6-3, the J call TRBJ2-2, with TRBD1 as a possible D gene (5 bases). The CDR3 spans 14 residues. In germline, CDR1 is MNHEY, CDR2 SVGEGT. With 6 bases removed from V and 4 bases from J, the gap between germline ends came to 12 bases. The CDR3 is CASRPTGSTGELFF. CDR3 bases: TGTGCCAGCAGACCCACAGGATCCACCGGGGAGCTGTTTTTT.

This clonotype was counted between two and nine times. The chain recombines TRBV27 with TRBJ2-7; D may be TRBD1 or TRBD2 (6 bases each). Looked up from germline, CDR1 is MNHEY and CDR2 is SMNVEV (reference sequence). The V and J ends lost 7 bases and 3 bases respectively, with 16 bases between them. This CDR3 contains 14 residues. Here the CDR3 reads CASKRGGSNYEQYF. The CDR3 coding sequence is TGTGCCAGCAAGAGAGGGGGGTCCAACTACGAGCAGTACTTC.

This clonotype was detected only a few times. This chain connects TRBV11-2 to TRBJ2-7; 7 bases map to TRBD1. V shed 5 bases, J shed 3 bases, and the junction held 10 bases outside the gene matches. This CDR3 is built from 15 residues. Germline V CDR1 and CDR2: SGHAT, FQNNGV. The CDR3 protein is CASSATLGQFYEQYF. CDR3 nucleotides: TGTGCCAGCAGCGCGACACTGGGACAGTTCTACGAGCAGTACTTC. Full variable domain (outside the CDR3, taken from reference TRBV11-2 and TRBJ2-7): EAGVAQSPRYKIIEKRQSVAFWCNPISGHATLYWYQQILGQGPKLLIQFQNNGVVDDSQLPKDRFSAERLKGVDSTLKIQPAKLEDSAVYLCASSATLGQFYEQYFGPGTRLTVT.

Here the CDR3 reads CASSHRTPTETGELFF. The CDR3 DNA follows: TGTGCCAGCAGCCACCGAACCCCAACTGAGACCGGGGAGCTGTTTTTT. This chain joins TRBV4-2 and TRBJ2-2; unclear D gene. Trimming left V 3 bases short and J 5 bases short, with 16 bases between. CDR1 and CDR2 from the germline V gene are LGHNA and YNFKEQ. The CDR3 loop spans 16 amino acids.